This T cell receptor (beta chain) emerged from a study of lymphopenia after photon versus proton radiotherapy. Germline assignment: CDR1 SGHVS and CDR2 FQNEAQ. The CDR3 sequence is 17 residues long. After removal of 4 bases from V and 3 bases from J, the junction contained 9 bases not matched to a gene. The repertoire was sequenced with immunoSEQ multiplex PCR; TCRdb's copy has only in-frame clones and lacks some. The table lists 50,000 or so clones, 92% of them singletons, with more than 15% in the top ten. The source was peripheral blood, collected from a patient treated with photon-based radiotherapy. This TCR came from a woman between 40 and 55 years old with cholangiocarcinoma. The rearrangement links TRBV7-8 to TRBJ2-5; TRBD2 matches 12 bases. CDR3 region: CASSSKRLAGVKETQYF. DNA for the CDR3: TGTGCCAGCAGCTCGAAACGACTAGCGGGGGTAAAAGAGACCCAGTACTTC.